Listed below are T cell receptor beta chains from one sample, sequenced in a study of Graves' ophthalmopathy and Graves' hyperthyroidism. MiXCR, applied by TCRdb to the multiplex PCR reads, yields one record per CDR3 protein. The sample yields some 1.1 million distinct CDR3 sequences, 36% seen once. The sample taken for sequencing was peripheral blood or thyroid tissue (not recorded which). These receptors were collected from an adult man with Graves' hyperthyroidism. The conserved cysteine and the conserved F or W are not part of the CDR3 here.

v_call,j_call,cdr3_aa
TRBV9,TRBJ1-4,ASSSPSHEKLF
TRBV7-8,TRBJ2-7,ASSPDGGNEQY
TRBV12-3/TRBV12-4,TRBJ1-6,ASSPTGVDNSPLH
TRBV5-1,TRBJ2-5,ASSLGRALGETQY
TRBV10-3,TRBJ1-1,ASTGTLRDSEAF
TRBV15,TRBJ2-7,ATSTGTGSYEQY
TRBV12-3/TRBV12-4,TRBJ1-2,ASSPGDRANYGYT
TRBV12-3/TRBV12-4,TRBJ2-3,ATSDTGTGGLDTQY
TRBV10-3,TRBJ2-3,AISESLSGNTDTQY
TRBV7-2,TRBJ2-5,ASSSRTGPETQY
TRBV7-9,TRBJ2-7,ASSFEGVGYEQY
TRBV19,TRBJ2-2,ASSKRTGGSTGELF
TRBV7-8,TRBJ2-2,ASSLVARGGFGGELF
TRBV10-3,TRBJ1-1,AISGWLNTEAF
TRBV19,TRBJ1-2,ASSPPDRLGGYGYT
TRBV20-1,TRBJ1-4,SARGTGGGEKLF
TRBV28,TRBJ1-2,ASTSGYLGGYT
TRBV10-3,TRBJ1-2,ASRVSRASIQGYT
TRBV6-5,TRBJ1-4,ASSDGTGGGKLF
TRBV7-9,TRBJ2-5,ASSARTRDQY
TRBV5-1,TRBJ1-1,ASSVRQGATEAF
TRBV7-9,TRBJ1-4,ASSSLRTTTNEKLF
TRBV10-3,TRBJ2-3,AISEAGGLDTQY
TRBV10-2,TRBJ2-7,ASSEAEFYEQY
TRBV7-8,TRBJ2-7,ASSHQKGRGYEQY
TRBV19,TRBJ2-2,ASRRQPTSTGELF
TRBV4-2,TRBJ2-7,ASSQEGLAAPYEQY
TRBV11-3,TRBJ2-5,ASSPGLGLADQETQY
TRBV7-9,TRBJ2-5,ASSPPQGASVETQY
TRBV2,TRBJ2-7,ASSEILISGRDPEQY
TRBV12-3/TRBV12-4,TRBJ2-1,ASSSRSRDEQF
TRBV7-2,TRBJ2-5,ASSLAGLGTQY
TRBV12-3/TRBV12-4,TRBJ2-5,ASSPRTVSQETQY
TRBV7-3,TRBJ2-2,ASSLGTGPIGELF
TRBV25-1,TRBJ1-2,ASSAGENYGYT
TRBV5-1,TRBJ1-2,ASSPRDRGPANYGYT
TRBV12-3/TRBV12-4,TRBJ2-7,ASSPDNSYEQY
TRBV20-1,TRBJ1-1,SAPGAGWDTEAF
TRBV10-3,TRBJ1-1,AISEGGQGGEAF
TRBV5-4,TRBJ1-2,ASTVDSNYGYT
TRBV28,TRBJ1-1,ATNVGNTEAF
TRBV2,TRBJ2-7,ASSSGASGGLYEQY
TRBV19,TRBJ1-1,ASKNGPMNTEAF
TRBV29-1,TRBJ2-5,SVEDQASGGG
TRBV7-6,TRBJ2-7,ASSRGQGGKYEQY
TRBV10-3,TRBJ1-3,ASSDGRGRGNTIY